The rows below give T cell receptor beta chains drawn from one sample of a study of shared clonotypes between healthy human individuals. Sequenced by immunoSEQ multiplex PCR; TCRdb stores in-frame clones only, minus some. The data show under 550,000 clones, 90% to 97% seen once. Sequencing used naive CD4+ T cells sorted from blood. The receptors shown here come from a young woman in good health. The CDR3 runs from the conserved cysteine through the conserved F or W. The order of the fields is J gene, D gene, V gene, clone size, CDR3 DNA, CDR3 protein. D genes are given only for firm matches. Size is stated for part of the rows, as once, few or many counts, or as a class when the clone is expanded.

TRBJ1-2 | - | TRBV7-9 | - | TGTGCCAGCAGCTCTGTGACAGGAAAATTTAACTATGGCTACACCTTC | CASSSVTGKFNYGYTF
TRBJ2-1 | - | TRBV7-7 | - | TGTGCCAGCAGCCCAGCAGGTGGTGGCAATGAGCAGTTCTTC | CASSPAGGGNEQFF
TRBJ2-3 | - | TRBV19 | once | TGTGCCAGCCGACCAAGGCAGGGGTTATATACGCAGTATTTT | CASRPRQGLYTQYF
TRBJ2-5 | - | TRBV5-1 | - | TGCGCCAGCAGCTTCGGGCCCAGGGGGGACCAAGAGACCCAGTACTTC | CASSFGPRGDQETQYF
TRBJ2-1 | TRBD2 | TRBV12-5 | - | TGTGCTAGGCCCCCGGGAGGGCCCCGCAAGAGTGAGCAGTTCTTC | CARPPGGPRKSEQFF
TRBJ1-2 | - | TRBV15 | few | TGTGCCACCAGCAGAGATCTGATCTATGGCTACACCTTC | CATSRDLIYGYTF
TRBJ1-1 | - | TRBV11-2 | - | TGTGCCAGCAGCCGCGCTACCCAGGCCACTGAAGCTTTCTTT | CASSRATQATEAFF
TRBJ2-7 | - | TRBV28 | - | TGTGCCAGCAGTAAAACTTCCTACGAGCAGTACTTC | CASSKTSYEQYF
TRBJ2-1 | TRBD2 | TRBV5-6 | once | TGTGCCAGCAAGACTAGCGGGAGGGAAAACAATGAGCAGTTCTTC | CASKTSGRENNEQFF
TRBJ1-3 | - | TRBV5-6 | - | TGTGCCAGCAGCCAGGGTTATGATTCTGGAAACACCATATATTTT | CASSQGYDSGNTIYF